The sequence of this T cell receptor (beta chain) was determined in a study of cytomegalovirus exposure and HLA in healthy donors. 60 Vbeta and 13 Jbeta primers were used in PCR. Original data processing: Roughly 12 million of 80 million to 85 million unique TCR beta chains were shared, per a later count. Clones were read by immunoSEQ multiplex PCR, and TCRdb kept only the in-frame ones, dropping some. Clone size and V and J calls were adopted from that table, with D and trimming inferred from the DNA. The table lists 210,000 or so clones, 77% of them singletons. Of note for this clone: Its target is unknown.

Overall study results and limits: TCR beta chain V- and J-gene trimming was linked, in a later analysis, to a missense variant in DCLRE1C.

What was sequenced was PBMCs. This TCR came from a woman aged 25 to 39 in good health and CMV-seropositive.

CDR3 region: CASSRYFQETQYF. The DNA of the CDR3 is TGTGCCAGCTCACGTTACTTCCAAGAGACCCAGTACTTC. V usage is TRBV18 and J usage is TRBJ2-5; D call uncertain. The CDR3 has 13 residues. V was shortened by 4 bases and J by 1 base, with 7 bases between the two germline ends. Germline assignment: CDR1 KGHSH and CDR2 LQKENI. The full variable domain, completed using reference TRBV18 and TRBJ2-5, is NAGVMQNPRHLVRRRGQEARLRCSPMKGHSHVYWYRQLPEEGLKFMVYLQKENIIDESGMPKERFSAEFPKEGPSILRIQQVVRGDSAAYFCASSRYFQETQYFGPGTRLLVL.